The clone carrying this TCR beta chain was seen a handful of times. The sample originates from a study of OX40 agonist ivuxolimab in advanced cancers. Here immunoSEQ multiplex PCR was the method, and the copy in TCRdb shows in-frame clones only, minus some. The table shows under 50,000 clones, with over 75% occurring only once. CDR1 SQVTM and CDR2 ANQGSEA come from the germline V gene. V was cut by 4 bases and J by 1 base, with 10 bases left in between. The CDR3 runs to 13 residues. The rearrangement joins TRBV29-1 to TRBJ1-1; tentatively, D is TRBD1 (6 bases). This receptor was taken from an adult with an advanced solid tumor such as melanoma, head and neck, liver or kidney cancer. Sequenced material: CD4+ or CD8+ T cells sorted from blood, taken in a trial of the OX40 agonist ivuxolimab. The CDR3 nucleotides are TGCAGCGTTGTTACAGGGACGAACACTGAAGCTTTCTTT. It codes for CSVVTGTNTEAFF.